These 18 T cell receptor beta chains were sequenced from one sample in a study of T cells after yellow fever vaccination. TCRdb called the 5' RACE reads again in MiXCR, with one record for every CDR3 protein. Of a few hundred thousand distinct CDR3 sequences detected, about 7.8% appear once; the ten largest clones hold approximately 15%. The specimen was PBMCs, collected about 49 days after the first yellow fever vaccination. The receptors were gathered from a man aged 18 to 29 who received the YFV17D yellow fever vaccine.

This clonotype was counted at least ten times. The CDR3 DNA follows: TGTGCCAGCAGTGGCCAGGGATATAGCAATCAGCCCCAGCATTTT. Translated, it gives CASSGQGYSNQPQHF. The chain joins TRBV6-1 to TRBJ1-5; tentatively, D is TRBD1 (5 bases). V shed 4 bases and J shed 0 bases, with 10 bases lying between them. The CDR3 extends over 15 amino acids. Germline V gives CDR1 MNHNS, CDR2 SASEGT.

This clonotype was observed once. This clone may be a read error of a much larger clone one base away. The chain recombines TRBV7-3 with TRBJ2-2, with 11 bases fitting TRBD1. Germline CDR1 is SGHTA and CDR2 is FQGTGA. The CDR3 contains 18 residues. CDR3 nucleotide sequence: TGTGTCAGCAGCTTCTCCGGACAGGGGGCGCGCAGCACCGGGGAGCTGTTTTTT. Translated: CVSSFSGQGARSTGELFF.

This sequence joins TRBV5-1 and TRBJ2-7; 8 nucleotides match TRBD1. The CDR3 is 15 amino acids. V was clipped by 0 bases and J by 3 bases; unmatched bases: 5. Germline lookup yields CDR1 SGHRS and CDR2 YFSETQ. This CDR3 reads CASSLGGDRIYEQYF. The CDR3, as DNA: TGCGCCAGCAGCTTGGGCGGGGACAGGATCTACGAGCAGTACTTC.

The CDR3 loop is CASSYSRGLDQPQHF. The CDR3 DNA reads as TGTGCCAGCAGTTACTCGAGGGGGCTCGATCAGCCCCAGCATTTT. The chain combines TRBV6-5 with TRBJ1-5; 7 positions agree with TRBD1. Unmatched junction bases numbered 4, after V lost 0 bases and J lost 5 bases. CDR3 size: 15 residues. Germline V gene lookup returns CDR1 MNHEY and CDR2 SVGAGI.

This clonotype appeared a few times. The J gene is TRBJ2-5, the V gene TRBV3-1; D gene unclear. CDR3 length: 13 amino acids. Trimming left V 0 bases short and J 5 bases short, with 7 bases between. Germline V gives CDR1 LGHDT, CDR2 YNNKEL (reference sequence). The CDR3, as DNA: TGTGCCAGCAGCCAAGATCTACGGGAGACCCAGTACTTC. This translates into CASSQDLRETQYF.

The chain is built from TRBV7-2 and TRBJ2-5; unclear D gene. From germline, CDR1 is SGHTA and CDR2 FQGNSA. V was cut by 6 bases and J by 3 bases, with 11 bases left in between. This CDR3 comprises 13 residues. DNA for the CDR3: TGTGCCAGCAGTCAAGGCCGGAAAGAGACCCAGTACTTC. Translation gives CASSQGRKETQYF. Full variable domain (missing parts from reference TRBV7-2 and TRBJ2-5): GAGVSQSPSNKVTEKGKDVELRCDPISGHTALYWYRQSLGQGLEFLIYFQGNSAPDKSGLPSDRFSAERTGGSVSTLTIQRTQQEDSAVYLCASSQGRKETQYFGPGTRLLVL.

Only one count was recorded for this clonotype. A single base separates this from a much larger clone, so it may be a read error. This chain joins TRBV4-3 and TRBJ2-3; D is undetermined. Per the germline V gene, CDR1 is LGHNA and CDR2 is YSLEER. The V gene lost 0 bases and the J gene lost 6 bases, with 19 bases spanning the gap. The CDR3 totals 17 residues. CDR3 sequence reads: CASSQDLRQTVWDTQYF. CDR3 bases: TGCGCCAGCAGCCAAGATTTGAGGCAGACTGTGTGGGATACGCAGTATTTT.

This clonotype was seen many times. This sequence joins TRBV7-9 and TRBJ2-7, with TRBD1 matching over 8 bases. The CDR3 is 15 residues long. Germline CDR1 is SEHNR and CDR2 is FQNEAQ (reference sequence). Trimming took 4 bases from V and 7 from J; bases not matched to a gene: 12. CDR3 DNA sequence: TGTGCCAGCAGCTCCTCCGGCAGGGGGCTGAAAGAGCAGTACTTC. It yields the protein CASSSSGRGLKEQYF.

Only a few counts were recorded for this clonotype. The V call is TRBV5-1, the J call TRBJ2-1; no firm D call. The CDR3 sequence is 15 residues long. The V end was cut by 0 bases, the J end by 9 bases, with 16 bases between. The germline gives CDR1 SGHRS, CDR2 YFSETQ. CDR3 amino acids: CASSLDPPPGAEQFF. As DNA, the CDR3 is TGCGCCAGCAGCTTGGACCCACCCCCAGGAGCTGAGCAGTTCTTC. Looking up the rest from reference TRBV5-1 and TRBJ2-1 gives the full variable domain: KAGVTQTPRYLIKTRGQQVTLSCSPISGHRSVSWYQQTPGQGLQFLFEYFSETQRNKGNFPGRFSGRQFSNSRSEMNVSTLELGDSALYLCASSLDPPPGAEQFFGPGTRLTVL.

This clonotype was seen only a few times. The chain has TRBV6-1 and TRBJ2-5, with 9 bases lining up with TRBD1. This CDR3 comprises 13 residues. Trimming at V came to 4 bases and at J to 7 bases, leaving 4 bases not matched to a gene. Germline CDR1 MNHNS, CDR2 SASEGT. CDR3 in DNA: TGTGCCAGCAGTGGCGGACAGGGGAGGACCCAGTACTTC. It is translated as CASSGGQGRTQYF.

This clonotype has only a few counts. This rearrangement joins TRBV19 to TRBJ2-2; D could derive from TRBD1 or TRBD2 (5 bases each). Germline loops: CDR1 LNHDA, CDR2 SQIVND (reference sequence). V gave up 9 bases and J gave up 7 bases, with 9 bases separating them. The CDR3 runs to 11 residues. CDR3 amino acids: CASLGVGELFF. Written as DNA, the CDR3 is TGTGCCAGCCTGGGGGTCGGGGAGCTGTTTTTT. Together with reference TRBV19 and TRBJ2-2, the CDR3 gives the full variable domain: DGGITQSPKYLFRKEGQNVTLSCEQNLNHDAMYWYRQDPGQGLRLIYYSQIVNDFQKGDIAEGYSVSREKKESFPLTVTSAQKNPTAFYLCASLGVGELFFGEGSRLTVL.

The gene calls are TRBV7-2 and TRBJ2-1, with D possibly being TRBD1 or TRBD2 (5 bases each). Germline V gene data show CDR1 as SGHTA and CDR2 as FQGNSA. CDR3 size: 12 residues. The V gene lost 11 bases and the J gene lost 7 bases, with 15 bases spanning the gap. The CDR3 nucleotides read TGTGCCTGCCGGGACGGAGCAAATGAGCAGTTCTTC. Its translation is CACRDGANEQFF.

This chain connects TRBV19 to TRBJ1-3; D unresolved. This CDR3 is 15 amino acids long. Germline loops: CDR1 LNHDA, CDR2 SQIVND (reference sequence). Deletions cut 6 bases from V and 4 bases from J, with 16 bases between. The CDR3 region is CASSQGRGTGNTIYF. The CDR3 DNA is TGTGCCAGTAGCCAAGGCCGGGGAACGGGAAACACCATATATTTT.

This clonotype was counted a few times. J is TRBJ2-7 and V is TRBV6-2 or TRBV6-3, with D possibly TRBD1 on 6 matching bases. The CDR3 runs 14 residues. Trimming left V 2 bases short and J 3 bases short, with 11 bases between. Germline lookup yields CDR1 MNHEY and CDR2 SVGEGT. The DNA of the CDR3 is TGTGCCAGCAGTTACGGGCACAGGGACTACGAGCAGTACGTC. Translated: CASSYGHRDYEQYV.

This clonotype was seen repeatedly, ten times or more. J is TRBJ1-2 and V is TRBV4-1, with 8 bases aligning to TRBD1. This CDR3 contains 14 residues. The trim removed 2 bases at V and 4 bases at J, leaving 3 bases unmatched. Germline assignment: CDR1 MGHRA and CDR2 YSYEKL. The CDR3 coding sequence is TGCGCCAGCAGCCAAACAACAGGGGGCTATGGCTACACCTTC. This encodes CASSQTTGGYGYTF.

This clonotype was seen ten or more times. DNA of the CDR3: TGTGCCAGCAGTTTAGATGGTACAGGGGGCAACGACGAGCAGTACGTC. Amino acid sequence: CASSLDGTGGNDEQYV. The chain employs TRBV12-3 or TRBV12-4 and TRBJ2-7; the match to TRBD1 covers 9 bases. The CDR3 totals 16 residues. V lost 1 base to trimming and J lost 5 bases; unmatched junction nucleotides: 9.

The DNA of the CDR3 is TGTGCCAGCAGTCCCAAGCCCCGACAGGGGGCAGGGAATGAGCAGTTCTTC. It specifies CASSPKPRQGAGNEQFF. V usage is TRBV6-1 and J usage is TRBJ2-1; the match to TRBD1 covers 10 bases. The V segment lost 5 bases and the J segment 7 bases; nucleotides outside the gene matches: 14. The CDR3 sequence is 17 residues long. In germline, CDR1 is MNHNS, CDR2 SASEGT.

The rearrangement uses TRBV7-8 and TRBJ1-1; 7 nucleotides line up with TRBD1. Trimming at V came to 2 bases and at J to 4 bases, leaving 10 bases not matched to a gene. The length of the CDR3 is 16 residues. CDR1 is SGHVS, CDR2 FQNEAQ, per germline. CDR3 region: CASSLYGTASGTEAFF. Here the CDR3 DNA reads TGTGCCAGCAGCTTATACGGGACAGCGTCAGGCACTGAAGCTTTCTTT. The full variable domain, completed using reference TRBV7-8 and TRBJ1-1, is GAGVSQSPRYKVAKRGQDVALRCDPISGHVSLFWYQQALGQGPEFLTYFQNEAQLDKSGLPSDRFFAERPEGSVSTLKIQRTQQEDSAVYLCASSLYGTASGTEAFFGQGTRLTVV.